This T cell receptor beta chain was retrieved from a study of T cell responses to AZD1222 COVID-19 vaccine (dated by TCRdb to the early 2020s). Regarding the complete study: TCR sequencing covered some 250 trial participants: about 210 given two doses of AZD1222 and about 26 given two doses of MenACWY control vaccine. Trial participants were enrolled by age into subgroups of 18-55, 56-69 and 70-plus years, and about 150, 27 and 61 TCR-sequenced participants, respectively, were included in these subgroups.

The CDR3 regions of human TCRbeta chains were analyzed by immunosequencing. The original pipeline was this. TCRs in the repertoires were matched against a reference library of SARS-CoV-2-specific TCRs that had been generated with the MIRA antigen-specificity platform. Breadth meant the fraction of unique TCRs that were SARS-CoV-2-associated, whereas depth meant the fraction of total T cells that were SARS-CoV-2-associated. Using the MIRA data, each spike-specific TCR was mapped to the spike region that the TCR reacts to and placed in a CD4 or CD8 class. Log10-transformed breadth and depth values were compared by one-way ANOVA with Sidak's multiple comparisons tests. TCRdb provides this immuneACCESS table in a form limited to in-frame rearrangements. Some clones are lacking; in checked studies, under half of them reflect an unresolved V gene, and why the rest are absent is not known. Clone size and the V and J calls come from that table; the DNA yielded D and trimming. The sample profile shows 140,000 or so clones; more than 85% of them were found once. The ten biggest clones cover approximately 3.8% of the sample.

About this clone itself: It lacks a known antigen. Base qualities are not recorded, but no much larger clone differs from it by a single base.

Deletion took 7 bases off V and 3 bases off J, with a span of 8 bases between the germline ends. Including the terminal cysteine and phenylalanine, the CDR3 comprises 12 residues. Only the CDR3 part of the read is kept: 36 bases, read in frame from the first base. Beyond this particular receptor, the publication reports: Nearly half of unique spike-specific TCRs reportedly recognized epitopes outside regions mutated in the B.1.351 and B.1.1.7 variants. After two AZD1222 doses, spike-specific TCR breadth and depth were significantly higher than at day 0 and than in MenACWY recipients. Conclusions about previously exposed vaccinees are limited because only six or seven AZD1222 recipients were SARS-CoV-2 seropositive at baseline. The vaccine-associated CD4 TCRs covered the entire spike protein, and the dominant responses fell in regions 160-218 and 743-854. Because no day 14 peak-response samples were available, the repertoires could be characterized only after the peak T cell response. In the small 56-69-year group, the increase in depth fell short of significance, most likely because of low power. Most participants were white British and females outnumbered males, and the authors suggested that clonal diversity may have been underestimated.

The time point label, read with the paper, signifies: about 28 days (+/-7) after the second vaccine dose. AZD1222 recipients given second doses at about 4 weeks or at about 12 weeks were pooled, since spike-specific TCR depth and breadth were not found to differ between the two schedules. Vaccinee samples came from UK trials COV001 and COV002, including a single-blind randomized controlled phase 2/3 trial of AZD1222 (ChAdOx1 nCoV-19) in healthy adults. Trial participant PBMC samples were collected at day 0 and day 28 after the second dose for TCRbeta chain sequencing. The receptor comes from an adult who received the AZD1222 COVID-19 vaccine. The chain is made from TRBV12-3 or TRBV12-4 and TRBJ2-3, with the D gene not confidently named. Sequenced material: peripheral blood, taken 28 days after the second AZD1222 dose. The nucleotides are TGTGCCAGCACCGACGTGACAGATACGCAGTATTTT. This yields the protein CASTDVTDTQYF.